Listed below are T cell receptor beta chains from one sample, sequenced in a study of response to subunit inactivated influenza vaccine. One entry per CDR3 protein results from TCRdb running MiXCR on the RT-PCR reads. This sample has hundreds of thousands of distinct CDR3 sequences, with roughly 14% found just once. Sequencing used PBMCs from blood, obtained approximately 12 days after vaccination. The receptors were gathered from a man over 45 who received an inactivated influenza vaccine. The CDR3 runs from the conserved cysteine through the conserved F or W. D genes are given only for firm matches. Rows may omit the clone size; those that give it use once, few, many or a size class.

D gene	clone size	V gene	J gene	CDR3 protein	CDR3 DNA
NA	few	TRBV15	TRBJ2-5	CATTDLAEFAETQYF	TGTGCCACCACCGACCTGGCCGAATTCGCGGAGACCCAGTACTTC
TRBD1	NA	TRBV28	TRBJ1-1	CASSLSGTGVQAFF	TGTGCCAGCAGTCTCTCCGGGACAGGGGTACAAGCTTTCTTT
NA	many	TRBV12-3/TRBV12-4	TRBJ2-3	CASSSGVTQYF	TGTGCCAGCAGTAGTGGGGTTACGCAGTATTTT
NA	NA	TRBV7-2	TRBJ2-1	CASSLGRGVNEQFF	TGTGCCAGCAGCTTAGGACGCGGGGTCAATGAGCAGTTCTTC
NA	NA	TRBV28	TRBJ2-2	CASSSGFGNTGELFF	TGTGCCAGCAGTTCTGGGTTTGGGAACACCGGGGAGCTGTTTTTT
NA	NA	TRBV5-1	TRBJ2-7	CASRKTGRDDEQYF	TGCGCCAGCAGGAAGACAGGCCGCGACGACGAGCAGTACTTC
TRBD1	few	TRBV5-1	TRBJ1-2	CASSLPGTDNYGYTF	TGCGCCAGCAGCTTGCCTGGGACAGATAACTATGGCTACACCTTC
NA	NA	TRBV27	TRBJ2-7	CASSLQGRNYEQYF	TGTGCCAGCAGTTTACAGGGGCGGAACTACGAGCAGTACTTC
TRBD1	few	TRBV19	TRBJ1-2	CASSRDRGPPNYGYTF	TGTGCCAGTAGTCGGGACAGGGGCCCACCAAACTATGGCTACACCTTC
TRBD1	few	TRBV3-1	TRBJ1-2	CATTTGGSYGYTF	TGTGCCACCACCACAGGGGGCTCCTATGGCTACACCTTC
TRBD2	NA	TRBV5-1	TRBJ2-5	CASMGLEGETQYF	TGCGCCAGCATGGGACTAGAGGGGGAGACCCAGTACTTC
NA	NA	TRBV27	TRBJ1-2	CASSRHEGTGYTF	TGTGCCAGCAGCCGCCACGAGGGTACGGGCTACACCTTC
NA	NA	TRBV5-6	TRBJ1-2	CASSLGSPGYGYTF	TGTGCCAGCAGCCTCGGGTCACCGGGCTATGGCTACACCTTC
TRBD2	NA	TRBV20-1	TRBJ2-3	CSAPLWASGGTDTQYF	TGCAGTGCCCCGCTATGGGCTAGCGGGGGGACAGATACGCAGTATTTT
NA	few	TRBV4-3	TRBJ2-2	CASSQGYWFYANTGELFF	TGCGCCAGCAGCCAAGGCTATTGGTTCTACGCGAACACCGGGGAGCTGTTTTTT
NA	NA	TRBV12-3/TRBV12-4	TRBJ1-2	CASSSSNRDKEYGYTF	TGTGCCAGCAGTTCGTCAAACCGGGACAAGGAGTATGGCTACACCTTC
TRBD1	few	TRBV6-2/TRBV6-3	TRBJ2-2	CASIPTGTRNTGELFF	TGTGCCAGCATCCCGACAGGGACGCGTAACACCGGGGAGCTGTTTTTT
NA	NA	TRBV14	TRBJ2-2	CASSQVIPAAAGELFF	TGTGCCAGCAGCCAAGTCATTCCAGCGGCGGCCGGGGAGCTGTTTTTT
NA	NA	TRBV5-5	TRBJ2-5	CASRGPWGFETQYF	TGTGCCAGCAGGGGACCCTGGGGGTTCGAGACCCAGTACTTC
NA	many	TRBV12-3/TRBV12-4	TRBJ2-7	CASSLRGYEQYF	TGTGCCAGCAGTTTGCGTGGGTACGAGCAGTACTTC
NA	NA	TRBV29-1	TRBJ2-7	CSVDGQTGYEQYF	TGCAGCGTTGACGGCCAGACGGGATACGAGCAGTACTTC
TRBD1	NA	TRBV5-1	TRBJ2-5	CASTSGTGGETQYF	TGCGCCAGCACCTCCGGGACAGGGGGAGAGACCCAGTACTTC
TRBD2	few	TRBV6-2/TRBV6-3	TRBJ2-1	CASSTGGPYNEQFF	TGTGCCAGCAGTACGGGAGGGCCTTACAATGAGCAGTTCTTC
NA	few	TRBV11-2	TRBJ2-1	CASSLDPLAEQFF	TGTGCCAGCAGCTTAGACCCCCTAGCTGAGCAGTTCTTC
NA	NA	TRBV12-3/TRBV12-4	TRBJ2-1	CASGHPRGEQFF	TGTGCCAGCGGACACCCCAGAGGTGAGCAGTTCTTC
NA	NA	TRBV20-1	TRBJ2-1	CSAVSGINEQFF	TGCAGTGCTGTATCTGGGATCAATGAGCAGTTCTTC